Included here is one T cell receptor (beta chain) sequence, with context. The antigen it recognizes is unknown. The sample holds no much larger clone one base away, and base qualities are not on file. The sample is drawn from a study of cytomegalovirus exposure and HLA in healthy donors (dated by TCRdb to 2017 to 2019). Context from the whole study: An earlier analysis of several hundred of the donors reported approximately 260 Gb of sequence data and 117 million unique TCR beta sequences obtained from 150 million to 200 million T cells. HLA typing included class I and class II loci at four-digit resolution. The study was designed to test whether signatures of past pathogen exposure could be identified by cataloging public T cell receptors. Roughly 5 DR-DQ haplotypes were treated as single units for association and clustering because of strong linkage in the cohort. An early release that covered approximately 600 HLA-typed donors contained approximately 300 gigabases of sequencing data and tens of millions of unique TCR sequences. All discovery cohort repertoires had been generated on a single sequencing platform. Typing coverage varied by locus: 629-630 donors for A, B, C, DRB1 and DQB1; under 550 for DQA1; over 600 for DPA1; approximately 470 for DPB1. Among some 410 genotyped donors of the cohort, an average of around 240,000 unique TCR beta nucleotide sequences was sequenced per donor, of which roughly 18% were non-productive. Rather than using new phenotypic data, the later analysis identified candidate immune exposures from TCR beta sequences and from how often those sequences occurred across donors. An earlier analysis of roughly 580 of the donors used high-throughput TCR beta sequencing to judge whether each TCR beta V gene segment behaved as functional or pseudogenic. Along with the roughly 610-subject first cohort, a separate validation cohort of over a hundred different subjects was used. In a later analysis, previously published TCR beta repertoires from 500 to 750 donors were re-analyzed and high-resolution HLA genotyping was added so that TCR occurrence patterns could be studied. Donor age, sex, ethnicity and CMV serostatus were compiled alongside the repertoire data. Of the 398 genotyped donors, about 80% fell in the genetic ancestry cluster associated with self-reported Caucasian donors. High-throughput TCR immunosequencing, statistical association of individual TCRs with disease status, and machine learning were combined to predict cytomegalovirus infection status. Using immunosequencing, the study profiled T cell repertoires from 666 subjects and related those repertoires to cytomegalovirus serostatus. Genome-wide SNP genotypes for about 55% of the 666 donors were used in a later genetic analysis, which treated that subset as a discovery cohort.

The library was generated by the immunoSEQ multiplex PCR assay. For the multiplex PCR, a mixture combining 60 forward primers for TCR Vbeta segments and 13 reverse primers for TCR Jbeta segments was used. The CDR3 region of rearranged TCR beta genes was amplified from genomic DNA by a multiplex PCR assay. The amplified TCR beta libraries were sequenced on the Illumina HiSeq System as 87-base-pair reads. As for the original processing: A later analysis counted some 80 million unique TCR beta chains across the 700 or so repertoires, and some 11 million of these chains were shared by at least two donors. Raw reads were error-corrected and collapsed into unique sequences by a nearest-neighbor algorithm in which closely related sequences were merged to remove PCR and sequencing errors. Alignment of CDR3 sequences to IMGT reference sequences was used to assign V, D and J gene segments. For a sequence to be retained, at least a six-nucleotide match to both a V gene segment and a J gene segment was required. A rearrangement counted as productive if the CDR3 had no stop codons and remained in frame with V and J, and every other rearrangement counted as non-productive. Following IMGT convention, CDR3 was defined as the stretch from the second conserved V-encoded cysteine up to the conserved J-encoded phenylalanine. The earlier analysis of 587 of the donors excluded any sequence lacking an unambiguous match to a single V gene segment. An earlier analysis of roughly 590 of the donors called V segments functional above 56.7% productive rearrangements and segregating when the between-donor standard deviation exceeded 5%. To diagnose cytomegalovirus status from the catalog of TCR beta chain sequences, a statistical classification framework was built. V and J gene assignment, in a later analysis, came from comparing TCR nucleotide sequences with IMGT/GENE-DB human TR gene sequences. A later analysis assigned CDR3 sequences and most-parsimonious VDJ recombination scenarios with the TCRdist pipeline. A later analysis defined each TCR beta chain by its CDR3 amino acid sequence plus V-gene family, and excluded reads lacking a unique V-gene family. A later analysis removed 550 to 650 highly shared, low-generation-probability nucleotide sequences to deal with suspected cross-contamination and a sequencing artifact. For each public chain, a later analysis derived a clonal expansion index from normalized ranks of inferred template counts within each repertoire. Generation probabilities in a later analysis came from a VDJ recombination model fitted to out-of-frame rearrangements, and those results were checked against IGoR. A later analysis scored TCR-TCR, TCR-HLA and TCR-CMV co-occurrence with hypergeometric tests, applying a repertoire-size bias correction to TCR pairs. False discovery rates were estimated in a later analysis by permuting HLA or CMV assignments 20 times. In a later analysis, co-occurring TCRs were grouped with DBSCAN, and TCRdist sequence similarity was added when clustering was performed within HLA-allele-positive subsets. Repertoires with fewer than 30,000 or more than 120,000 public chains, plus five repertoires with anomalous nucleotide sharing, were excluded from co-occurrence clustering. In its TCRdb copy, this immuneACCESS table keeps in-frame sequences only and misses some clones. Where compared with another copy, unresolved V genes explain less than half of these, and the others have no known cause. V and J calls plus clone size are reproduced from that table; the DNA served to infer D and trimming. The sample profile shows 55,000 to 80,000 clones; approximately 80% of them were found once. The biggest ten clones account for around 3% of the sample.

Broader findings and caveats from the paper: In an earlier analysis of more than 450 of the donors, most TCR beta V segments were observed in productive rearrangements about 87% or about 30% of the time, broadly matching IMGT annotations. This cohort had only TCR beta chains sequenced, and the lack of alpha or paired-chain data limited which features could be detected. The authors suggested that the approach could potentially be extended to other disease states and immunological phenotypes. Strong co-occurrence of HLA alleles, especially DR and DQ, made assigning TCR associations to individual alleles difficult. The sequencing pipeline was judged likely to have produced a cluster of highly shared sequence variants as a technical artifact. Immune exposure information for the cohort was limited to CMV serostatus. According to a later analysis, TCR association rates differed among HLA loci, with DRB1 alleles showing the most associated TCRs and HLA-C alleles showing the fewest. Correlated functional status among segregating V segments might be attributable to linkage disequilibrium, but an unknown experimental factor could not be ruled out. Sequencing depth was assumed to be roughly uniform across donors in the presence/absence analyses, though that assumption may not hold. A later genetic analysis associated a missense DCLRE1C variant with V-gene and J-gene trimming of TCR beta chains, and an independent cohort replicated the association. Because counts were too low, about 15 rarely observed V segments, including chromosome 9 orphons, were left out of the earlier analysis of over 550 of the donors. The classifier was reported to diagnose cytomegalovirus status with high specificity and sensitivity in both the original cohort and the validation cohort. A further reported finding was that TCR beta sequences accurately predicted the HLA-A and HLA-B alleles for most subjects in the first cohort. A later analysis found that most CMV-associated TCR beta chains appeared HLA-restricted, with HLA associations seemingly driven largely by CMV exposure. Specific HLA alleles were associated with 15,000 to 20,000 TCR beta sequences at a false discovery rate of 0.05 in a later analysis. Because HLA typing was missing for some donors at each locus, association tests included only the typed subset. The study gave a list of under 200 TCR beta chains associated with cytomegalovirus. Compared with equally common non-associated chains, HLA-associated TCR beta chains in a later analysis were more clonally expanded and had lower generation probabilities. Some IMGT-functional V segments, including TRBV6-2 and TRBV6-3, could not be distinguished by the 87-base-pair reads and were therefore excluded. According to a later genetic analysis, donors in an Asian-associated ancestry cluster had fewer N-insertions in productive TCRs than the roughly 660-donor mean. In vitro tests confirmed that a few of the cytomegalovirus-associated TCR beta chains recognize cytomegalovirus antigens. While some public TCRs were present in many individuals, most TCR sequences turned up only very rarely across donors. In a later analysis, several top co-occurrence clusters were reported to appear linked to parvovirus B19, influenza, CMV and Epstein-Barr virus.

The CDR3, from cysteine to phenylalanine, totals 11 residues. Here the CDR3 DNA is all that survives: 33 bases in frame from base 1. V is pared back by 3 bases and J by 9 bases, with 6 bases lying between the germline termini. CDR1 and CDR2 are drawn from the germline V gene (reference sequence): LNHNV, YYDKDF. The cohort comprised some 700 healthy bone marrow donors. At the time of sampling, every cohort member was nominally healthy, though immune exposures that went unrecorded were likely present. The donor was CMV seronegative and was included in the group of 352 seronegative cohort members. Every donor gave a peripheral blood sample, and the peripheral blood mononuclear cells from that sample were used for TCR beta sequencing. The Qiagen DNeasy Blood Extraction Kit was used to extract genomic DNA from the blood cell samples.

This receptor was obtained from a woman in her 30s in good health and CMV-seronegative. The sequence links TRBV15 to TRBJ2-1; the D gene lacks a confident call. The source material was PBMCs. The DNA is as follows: TGTGCCACCAGCAGTAACATTGAGCAGTTCTTC. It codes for CATSSNIEQFF.